Listed below are T cell receptor beta chains from one sample, sequenced in a study of T cells in Graves' hyperthyroidism and ophthalmopathy. TCRdb processed the multiplex PCR reads anew with MiXCR; each CDR3 protein has one entry. The sample lists 700,000 to 950,000 distinct CDR3 sequences; about a third were seen once. Specimen: blood. The receptor source for this set is a woman in her thirties or forties with Graves' hyperthyroidism. Both conserved end residues are part of each CDR3. The D gene is left open where the match is weak. Expanded clones are given a class, and other clones once, few, many or no size at all.

d_call | j_call | v_call | clone_size | cdr3_aa | cdr3_nt
NA | TRBJ2-7 | TRBV15 | NA | CATSRDHGRFYEQYF | TGTGCCACCAGCAGAGATCATGGGAGGTTCTACGAGCAGTACTTC
NA | TRBJ1-1 | TRBV28 | few | CASSTDTTEAFF | TGTGCCAGCAGCACGGACACCACTGAAGCTTTCTTT
NA | TRBJ2-7 | TRBV20-1 | NA | CSARLFEGPPFF | TGCAGTGCTCGACTTTTCGAAGGGCCTCCGTTCTTC
TRBD2 | TRBJ2-7 | TRBV29-1 | NA | CRWGGGQPYEQYF | TGCAGATGGGGGGGAGGGCAACCCTACGAGCAGTACTTC
TRBD1 | TRBJ2-7 | TRBV5-5 | NA | CASSPRQGLLSNEQYF | TGTGCCAGCAGCCCCAGACAGGGCCTTCTCTCCAACGAGCAGTACTTC
NA | TRBJ2-5 | TRBV5-1 | NA | CASSQDRRLQGTQYF | TGCGCCAGCAGCCAAGATCGGAGGCTCCAAGGGACCCAGTACTTC
NA | TRBJ2-5 | TRBV10-1 | NA | CASSETWGLKEETQYF | TGCGCCAGCAGTGAGACTTGGGGTCTCAAGGAAGAGACCCAGTACTTC
NA | TRBJ2-5 | TRBV15 | many | CATSSLEGAGETQYF | TGTGCCACCAGCAGCTTGGAGGGGGCTGGGGAGACCCAGTACTTC
TRBD1 | TRBJ1-1 | TRBV10-3 | NA | CAISGGQGASGAFF | TGTGCCATCAGCGGGGGACAGGGGGCAAGTGGAGCTTTCTTT
TRBD1 | TRBJ1-4 | TRBV7-9 | NA | CASRDSFTNEKLFF | TGTGCCAGCCGGGACAGCTTCACTAATGAAAAACTGTTTTTT
NA | TRBJ1-4 | TRBV29-1 | few | CSVLQGPNEKLFF | TGCAGCGTCCTACAGGGTCCTAATGAAAAACTGTTTTTT
TRBD1 | TRBJ1-5 | TRBV29-1 | NA | CSVWTVGDRGQPQHF | TGCAGCGTTTGGACAGTGGGGGACAGGGGTCAGCCCCAGCATTTT
TRBD1 | TRBJ1-4 | TRBV10-3 | NA | CATTDRAEKLFF | TGTGCCACGACGGACAGGGCGGAAAAACTGTTTTTT
NA | TRBJ2-3 | TRBV24-1 | NA | CATSGADTQYF | TGTGCCACCAGCGGGGCAGATACGCAGTATTTT
NA | TRBJ1-4 | TRBV15 | many | CATSRRSGRLFF | TGTGCCACCAGCAGACGATCAGGTCGACTGTTTTTT
NA | TRBJ2-7 | TRBV7-8 | many | CASSSSPDSYEQYF | TGTGCCAGCAGCTCCTCCCCAGACTCCTACGAGCAGTACTTC
NA | TRBJ1-2 | TRBV5-8 | few | CAIWGTAEYYGYTF | TGTGCGATCTGGGGGACCGCGGAATACTATGGCTACACCTTC
TRBD1 | TRBJ2-6 | TRBV5-5 | many | CASSYSGGIHSGANVLTF | TGTGCCAGCAGCTACTCAGGGGGAATACACTCTGGGGCCAACGTCCTGACTTTC
NA | TRBJ1-4 | TRBV29-1 | many | CLNSRAKTHGDEKLFF | TGCCTGAATAGCCGGGCTAAAACCCATGGAGATGAAAAACTGTTTTTT
NA | TRBJ1-3 | TRBV6-5 | few | CASSTPWGFTGNTIYF | TGTGCCAGCAGTACCCCCTGGGGGTTTACGGGAAACACCATATATTTT
NA | TRBJ2-2 | TRBV13 | NA | CASSLVEGPYEQYFGPGTGELFF | NA
TRBD1 | TRBJ1-5 | TRBV4-1 | many | CASSPSPGGAYQPQHF | TGCGCCAGCAGCCCATCCCCAGGGGGGGCCTATCAGCCCCAGCATTTT
TRBD1 | TRBJ1-6 | TRBV4-3 | many | CASSQEQGAYSPLHF | TGCGCCAGCAGCCAAGAACAGGGGGCATATTCACCCCTCCACTTT
TRBD1 | TRBJ1-2 | TRBV29-1 | many | CSYWGQDHSGYTF | TGCAGCTACTGGGGACAGGACCATTCTGGCTACACCTTC
NA | TRBJ1-2 | TRBV2 | few | CASRGDFANYGYTF | TGTGCCAGCAGGGGGGATTTCGCTAACTATGGCTACACCTTC
TRBD2 | TRBJ2-5 | TRBV7-2 | many | CASSSRRGEETQYF | TGTGCCAGCAGCTCCCGCCGGGGGGAAGAGACCCAGTACTTC
TRBD1 | TRBJ2-2 | TRBV24-1 | few | CATSDQAGGGFRTGELFF | TGTGCCACCAGTGATCAGGCAGGGGGCGGATTCAGGACCGGGGAGCTGTTTTTT
TRBD1 | TRBJ1-1 | TRBV29-1 | NA | CSVTGQGKTEAFF | TGCAGCGTGACGGGACAGGGAAAGACTGAAGCTTTCTTT
TRBD1 | TRBJ2-2 | TRBV10-3 | many | CAISESIFRTGNTGELFF | TGTGCCATCAGTGAGTCGATATTTCGGACAGGGAACACCGGGGAGCTGTTTTTT
TRBD1 | TRBJ2-5 | TRBV25-1 | NA | CASSEILKRTGAQETQYF | TGTGCCAGCAGTGAGATCTTAAAACGGACAGGGGCTCAAGAGACCCAGTACTTC
TRBD1 | TRBJ2-2 | TRBV5-1 | NA | CASSFTGTEFTGELFF | TGCGCCAGCAGCTTCACCGGGACAGAATTCACCGGGGAGCTGTTTTTT
NA | TRBJ1-6 | TRBV7-2 | few | CASSQDGGRNSPLHF | TGTGCCAGCAGCCAAGATGGAGGACGTAATTCACCCCTCCACTTT
NA | TRBJ1-5 | TRBV20-1 | many | CSAPGNQPQHF | TGCAGTGCCCCCGGAAATCAGCCCCAGCATTTT
TRBD1 | TRBJ2-6 | TRBV4-3 | NA | CASSQSGQGLSGANVLTF | TGCGCCAGCAGCCAATCTGGACAGGGCCTCTCTGGGGCCAACGTCCTGACTTTC
NA | TRBJ2-7 | TRBV19 | many | CASSLGGPIYEQYF | TGTGCCAGTAGTTTGGGGGGGCCGATCTACGAGCAGTACTTC
NA | TRBJ1-2 | TRBV9 | many | CASSVGWGHDGYTF | TGTGCCAGCAGCGTAGGCTGGGGGCATGATGGCTACACCTTC
NA | TRBJ2-2 | TRBV11-2 | few | CASSSNPIGAGTGELFF | TGTGCCAGCAGCTCCAATCCCATAGGAGCGGGCACCGGGGAGCTGTTTTTT
TRBD1 | TRBJ2-6 | TRBV11-2 | few | CASSLQQGRAEAF | TGTGCCAGCAGCCTTCAACAGGGGCGGGCTGAAGCTTTC
TRBD1 | TRBJ1-2 | TRBV5-4 | NA | CASSLERTGGYYGYTF | TGTGCCAGCAGCTTGGAGAGGACAGGGGGTTATTATGGCTACACCTTC
NA | TRBJ2-5 | TRBV11-3 | many | CASGGLHIGTQYF | TGTGCCAGCGGAGGACTGCACATCGGGACCCAGTACTTC
TRBD2 | TRBJ2-7 | TRBV10-3 | once | CAITEGLAGDEQYF | TGTGCCATCACCGAAGGACTAGCGGGCGATGAGCAGTACTTC
TRBD2 | TRBJ2-3 | TRBV7-2 | few | CASSPRSGRAPTDTQYF | TGTGCCAGCAGCCCCCGTAGCGGGAGGGCCCCCACAGATACGCAGTATTTT
NA | TRBJ1-5 | TRBV10-1 | many | CASSEPGGGPQHF | TGCGCCAGCAGTGAGCCCGGAGGTGGGCCCCAGCATTTT
NA | TRBJ2-7 | TRBV29-1 | many | CSVVAPPGTSTGQYF | TGCAGCGTGGTGGCCCCTCCCGGGACATCGACGGGGCAGTACTTC
NA | TRBJ1-6 | TRBV4-1 | many | CASSRQSAGSPLHF | TGCGCCAGCAGCCGTCAAAGCGCGGGATCACCCCTCCACTTT
NA | TRBJ2-5 | TRBV20-1 | once | CSAHRGTCETQYF | TGCAGTGCTCATCGTGGGACCTGTGAGACCCAGTACTTC
TRBD2 | TRBJ2-7 | TRBV5-1 | few | CASSLGGTSGTTYEQYF | TGCGCCAGCAGCTTGGGAGGGACTAGCGGGACTACCTACGAGCAGTACTTC
NA | TRBJ1-1 | TRBV19 | few | CASRSDGGVKTEAFF | TGTGCCAGTAGATCGGACGGAGGAGTAAAGACTGAAGCTTTCTTT
TRBD1 | TRBJ1-1 | TRBV7-3 | NA | CASSLFGTGDTEAFF | TGTGCCAGCAGCTTATTTGGGACAGGGGACACTGAAGCTTTCTTT
NA | TRBJ1-1 | TRBV10-2 | NA | CASKGGSGSDIGEAFF | TGCGCCAGCAAGGGGGGGTCGGGGTCCGATATAGGTGAAGCTTTCTTT
TRBD2 | TRBJ2-7 | TRBV6-6 | few | CASSPRNCGRRCEQYF | TGTGCCAGCAGTCCTAGGAATTGCGGGAGACGATGCGAGCAGTACTTC
TRBD1 | TRBJ2-3 | TRBV24-1 | NA | CATSTGGNALDTQYF | TGTGCCACCAGTACAGGGGGAAACGCTTTAGATACGCAGTATTTT
NA | TRBJ2-5 | TRBV20-1 | many | CSTRAIGGVRETQYF | TGCAGTACTAGAGCCATAGGTGGGGTACGAGAGACCCAGTACTTC
NA | TRBJ2-5 | TRBV7-2 | NA | CASSGTEGQETQYF | TGTGCCAGCAGCGGAACAGAAGGACAAGAGACCCAGTACTTC
NA | TRBJ2-3 | TRBV29-1 | few | CSVDTGAGSTDTQYF | TGCAGCGTTGACACCGGGGCGGGAAGCACAGATACGCAGTATTTT
TRBD1 | TRBJ1-2 | TRBV19 | many | CASAPGTGEGAYTF | TGTGCCAGCGCCCCAGGGACAGGGGAGGGGGCCTACACCTTC
NA | TRBJ2-7 | TRBV6-5 | NA | CASSLKAGLYEQYF | TGTGCCAGCAGTTTAAAGGCAGGGCTCTACGAGCAGTACTTC
TRBD1 | TRBJ2-7 | TRBV2 | few | CASSVQDRGRLLYEQYF | TGTGCCAGCAGTGTACAGGACAGGGGGCGGCTTCTCTACGAGCAGTACTTC
NA | TRBJ2-7 | TRBV12-3/TRBV12-4 | many | CASSLWGTSTYEQYF | TGTGCCAGCAGCCTCTGGGGGACTTCTACCTACGAGCAGTACTTC